The 26 T cell receptor beta chains below come from one sample, sequenced in a study of vaccination and CD4 T cells after COVID-19. Cultured CD4+ T cell DNA was sequenced using the Oncomine TCR Beta short-read assay. One entry per CDR3 protein results from TCRdb running MiXCR on the PCR reads. Of roughly 8,700 distinct CDR3 sequences in the sample, 40% to 55% were seen once. The antigens for these receptors are not known. Documented treatment: approximately 10-day PBMC culture with coronavirus spike peptide pools or control peptides (ViraFEST assay). CD4+ T cells of the unexposed donor were collected before the COVID-19 pandemic (2011-2018). The sequencing input was CD4+ T cells from blood, cultured in vitro. The receptors here all came from a human donor in good health.

The chain employs TRBV20-1 and TRBJ1-5, with unresolved D. The CDR3 is 13 residues long. From germline, CDR1 is DFQATT and CDR2 SNEGSKA (reference sequence). Trimming took 2 bases from V and 4 from J, leaving 9 bases between them. CDR3 DNA: TGCAGTGCTAGATATAACCAGAATCAGCCCCAGCATTTT. Protein product: CSARYNQNQPQHF.

The genes are TRBV19 and TRBJ2-2, with 8 bases identical to TRBD1. CDR3 length: 17 residues. CDR1 and CDR2 (germline): LNHDA, SQIVND (reference sequence). V lost 4 bases and J lost 5; bases outside the gene matches: 12. The CDR3 sequence: CASSTRQSGGGTGELFF. In DNA form, the CDR3 reads TGTGCCAGTAGTACTCGGCAGTCAGGGGGCGGGACCGGGGAGCTGTTTTTT.

The chain couples TRBV20-1 to TRBJ1-2; 8 bases are shared with TRBD1. The V gene end was trimmed by 6 bases and the J gene end by 3 bases; junction bases not matched to a gene: 3. This CDR3 has 12 amino acids. CDR1 and CDR2 from the germline V gene are DFQATT and SNEGSKA (reference sequence). CDR3 sequence: CSASGGDYGYTF. Here the CDR3 DNA reads TGCAGTGCCTCAGGGGGCGACTATGGCTACACCTTC.

This clonotype showed up just a few times. This chain links TRBV20-1 with TRBJ2-4, with a weak D call TRBD2 (6 bases). Per germline, CDR1 DFQATT and CDR2 SNEGSKA (reference sequence). This CDR3 contains 13 residues. The V end lost 6 bases, the J end lost 5 bases, and 14 bases lay between the germline ends. CDR3 DNA sequence: TGCAGTGCGAGCCCTGGCGGGGAAAACATTCAGTACTTC. Translated, it gives CSASPGGENIQYF.

CDR3 nucleotides: TGCAGCGCCGGGGACATTGTAGCCGGGGAGCTGTTTTTT. It codes for CSAGDIVAGELFF. V is TRBV29-1 and J is TRBJ2-2, with D possibly TRBD1 on 6 matching bases. V gave up 7 bases and J gave up 6 bases, with 15 bases separating them. The CDR3 spans 13 residues. CDR1 and CDR2 (germline): SQVTM, ANQGSEA.

In its sample, this clonotype was seen a few times. The gene calls are TRBV27 and TRBJ1-1; maybe TRBD1 (6 bases). The CDR3 is 13 residues long. In germline, CDR1 is MNHEY, CDR2 SMNVEV (reference sequence). Trimming shortened V by 7 bases and J by 3 bases, and 12 bases separated the two germline ends. The CDR3 bases are TGTGCCAGCATGGGCAGGGGATACACTGAAGCTTTCTTT. As protein: CASMGRGYTEAFF.

The J gene is TRBJ1-2, the V gene TRBV2; no definite D call. CDR1 and CDR2 (germline): SNHLY, FYNNEI. This CDR3 has 14 amino acids. Trimming left V 2 bases short and J 7 bases short, with 14 bases between. CDR3 nucleotide sequence: TGTGCCAGCAGTGAACACGTGAGGACCAGTGGCTACACCTTC. Protein product: CASSEHVRTSGYTF.

V usage is TRBV5-1 and J usage is TRBJ2-7; TRBD1 might be the D (6 bases). V was trimmed by 0 bases and J by 2 bases, leaving 12 bases between them. The CDR3 extends over 15 amino acids. CDR1 and CDR2 from the germline V gene are SGHRS and YFSETQ. The CDR3 nucleotides read TGCGCCAGCAGCTTGGGTTTAGGGACAACCTACGAGCAGTACTTC. This codes for CASSLGLGTTYEQYF.

V is TRBV2 and J is TRBJ2-2; TRBD2 matches at 9 bases. This CDR3 comprises 17 residues. The J segment lost 5 bases and the V segment lost 6 bases, leaving 13 bases of the junction unmatched. Germline V CDR1 and CDR2: SNHLY, FYNNEI. CDR3 protein: CASRAQGLAISTGELFF. The CDR3 DNA reads as TGTGCCAGCAGGGCCCAGGGACTAGCAATCAGTACCGGGGAGCTGTTTTTT.

The chain couples TRBV5-4 to TRBJ2-2; D remains ambiguous. The CDR3 is made up of 14 amino acids. Germline CDR1 reads SGHNT; CDR2 reads YYREEE (reference sequence). The V end was cut by 1 base, the J end by 0 bases, with 4 bases between. This chain's CDR3 is CASSLPANTGELFF. The CDR3 nucleotides are TGTGCCAGCAGCTTGCCAGCGAACACCGGGGAGCTGTTTTTT.

The table lists this clonotype with a few counts. The chain couples TRBV28 to TRBJ1-5; 9 bases agree with TRBD1. Looked up from germline, CDR1 is MDHEN and CDR2 is SYDVKM. The CDR3 consists of 16 residues. The V and J ends lost 6 bases and 4 bases, in that order; junction bases with no gene match: 10. In nucleotides, the CDR3 is TGTGCCAGCAGACGGACAGGGGTTTATCGTAATCAGCCCCAGCATTTT. This translates into CASRRTGVYRNQPQHF.

This clonotype was counted a few times. CDR3 sequence: CSAVPGPTNEQFF. The CDR3 region has the DNA TGCAGTGCTGTACCGGGGCCAACGAATGAGCAGTTCTTC. The chain recombines TRBV20-1 with TRBJ2-1; D may match TRBD1 or TRBD2 (5 bases each). V was trimmed by 5 bases and J by 7 bases, leaving 15 bases between them. Germline CDR1 DFQATT, CDR2 SNEGSKA (reference sequence). The CDR3 runs to 13 residues.

This clonotype was detected only a few times. This chain uses TRBV10-3 with TRBJ1-1; D possibly corresponds to TRBD1 (5 bases). Germline lookup yields CDR1 ENHRY and CDR2 SYGVKD. V lost 7 bases, J lost 8 bases, and 17 bases lay in between. This CDR3 contains 13 residues. CDR3 residues: CAITGGQPTEAFF. The CDR3 region has the DNA TGTGCCATCACCGGCGGACAACCTACCGAAGCTTTCTTT.

In this sample, this clonotype turned up a few times. This chain joins TRBV7-2 and TRBJ1-6; D uncertain. The CDR3 covers 13 residues. Germline-derived CDR1 and CDR2 are SGHTA and FQGNSA. V gave up 0 bases and J gave up 10 bases, with 7 bases separating them. CDR3 amino acids: CASSLAGGSPLHF. The CDR3 DNA reads as TGTGCCAGCAGCTTAGCTGGCGGCTCACCCCTCCACTTT.

CDR3: CASSLRDADTEAFF. CDR3 nucleotide sequence: TGTGCCAGCAGCTTACGGGATGCAGACACTGAAGCTTTCTTT. The chain links TRBV7-9 to TRBJ1-1; the D is unclear. V was shortened by 2 bases and J by 3 bases, with 10 bases between the two germline ends. CDR3 size: 14 residues. Germline CDR1 SEHNR, CDR2 FQNEAQ (reference sequence).

As regards this clonotype: Relative to the germline gene, one junction end is altered; a read error may explain this. The chain combines TRBV6-1 with TRBJ1-3, with D possibly being TRBD1 (6 bases). CDR1 is MNHNS and CDR2 is SASEGT in the germline V gene. CDR3 size: 16 residues. The CDR3 DNA follows: TGTGCCGGCAGACGAAGAACAGGGTCTTACCGAAACACCATATATTTT. Encoded protein: CAGRRRTGSYRNTIYF.

The V gene is TRBV7-9, the J gene TRBJ1-1, with D possibly TRBD1 on 5 matching bases. The CDR3 has 12 residues. Trimming removed 5 bases at V and 7 bases at J, with 11 bases between. Germline V gives CDR1 SEHNR, CDR2 FQNEAQ (reference sequence). The CDR3 sequence is CASSEGTNEAFF. The CDR3 region has the DNA TGTGCCAGCAGCGAGGGGACGAATGAAGCTTTCTTT.

The chain is built from TRBV7-2 and TRBJ2-5, with 7 bases identical to TRBD2. CDR3 size: 18 residues. Germline CDR1 reads SGHTA; CDR2 reads FQGNSA. V lost 5 bases, J lost 2 bases, and 17 bases stayed unmatched. The CDR3 sequence: CASSRPTIPSGNQETQYF. CDR3 nucleotides: TGTGCCAGCAGCCGACCGACGATTCCTAGCGGTAATCAAGAGACCCAGTACTTC.

The chain links TRBV20-1 to TRBJ1-6, with D maybe TRBD1 (6 bases). The V gene's germline CDR1 is DFQATT and CDR2 SNEGSKA (reference sequence). V gave up 6 bases and J gave up 0 bases, with 18 bases separating them. This CDR3 is built from 17 residues. CDR3 in DNA: TGCAGTGCACGGACGGGACACCAGAGCTCCTATAATTCACCCCTCCACTTT. This sequence encodes CSARTGHQSSYNSPLHF.

The gene calls are TRBV7-2 and TRBJ2-2; no definite D call. CDR1 is SGHTA and CDR2 is FQGNSA in the germline V gene. The CDR3 sequence is 15 residues long. V lost 4 bases to trimming and J lost 6 bases, with 15 bases between them. CDR3 nucleotides: TGTGCCAGCAGCTCGACTCGACGCCAGGCCGGGGAGCTGTTTTTT. Protein sequence: CASSSTRRQAGELFF.

This clonotype has only one observation. The CDR3 is CASSEKGNTEAFF. The CDR3, as DNA: TGTGCCAGCAGTGAGAAAGGGAACACTGAAGCTTTCTTT. The chain uses TRBV6-1 and TRBJ1-1, with D hard to call. Germline V gene lookup returns CDR1 MNHNS and CDR2 SASEGT. The length of the CDR3 is 13 residues. V shed 3 bases and J shed 1 base, with 6 bases lying between them.

The chain has TRBV4-2 and TRBJ2-7; 7 nucleotides match TRBD2. Trimming removed 1 base from V and 2 bases from J; junction bases left unmatched: 8. CDR1 and CDR2 (germline): LGHNA, YNFKEQ. The CDR3 sequence is 16 residues long. Written as DNA, the CDR3 is TGTGCCAGCAGCCAAGTTACGGCGGGAGTCCCCTACGAGCAGTACTTC. This codes for CASSQVTAGVPYEQYF.

The chain couples TRBV6-5 to TRBJ2-6, with 10 bases aligning to TRBD1. Trimming took 1 base from V and 0 from J; bases not matched to a gene: 3. CDR1 is MNHEY, CDR2 SVGAGI, per germline. This CDR3 comprises 18 residues. CDR3 sequence reads: CASSYFGTGDSGANVLTF. In DNA, the CDR3 is TGTGCCAGCAGTTACTTCGGGACAGGGGACTCTGGGGCCAACGTCCTGACTTTC.

The rearrangement joins TRBV5-4 to TRBJ1-2; no firm D call. CDR3 size: 14 residues. The germline V gene has CDR1 SGHNT and CDR2 YYREEE (reference sequence). Trimming took off 0 bases at V and 5 bases at J, with 11 bases between the two ends. The CDR3 DNA reads TGTGCCAGCAGCTTGGAAACATCCGCTTATGGCTACACCTTC. It is translated as CASSLETSAYGYTF.

This rearrangement joins TRBV6-4 to TRBJ1-1; TRBD1 agrees at 10 bases. This CDR3 spans 18 amino acids. V lost 6 bases and J lost 0; bases outside the gene matches: 13. Germline assignment: CDR1 MRHNA and CDR2 SNTAGT. The CDR3 bases are TGTGCCAGCAGAGCCAGCGTGACAGGGGGCTGGGTGAACACTGAAGCTTTCTTT. This gives the protein CASRASVTGGWVNTEAFF.

The chain couples TRBV19 to TRBJ1-5; D remains unclear. CDR3 size: 14 residues. V lost 8 bases and J 1 base, leaving 12 bases between the germline ends. Germline V gene sequence: CDR1 LNHDA, CDR2 SQIVND (reference sequence). The CDR3 coding sequence is TGTGCCAGTTGTCGAAGGGAGAGCAATCAGCCCCAGCATTTT. Translated, it gives CASCRRESNQPQHF.